This T cell receptor (beta chain) was sequenced during a study of blood T cell repertoires in COVID-19. Study-wide context: Samples representing acute and convalescent COVID-19 were sourced from the United States, Italy and Spain. PBMCs, B-cell-depleted T cells, or T cells were the source of the cDNA or gDNA that made up the material.

This CDR3 has 15 amino acids. The trim removed 4 bases at V and 5 bases at J, leaving 7 bases unmatched. CDR1 and CDR2 (germline): SGHRS, YFSETQ. This clone appeared a single time. Per the authors' pipeline: Scientists estimated how many nucleated cells there were by amplifying reference gene primers. Method: immunoSEQ multiplex PCR; TCRdb's copy keeps in-frame clones and lacks some. V and J calls and clone size are those listed in that table; D and trimming were worked out from the DNA. The table has 54,000 or so clones, roughly four fifths seen once. The chain has TRBV5-1 and TRBJ2-5; 11 nucleotides line up with TRBD1. This receptor was taken from a woman aged 60-75 years with acute or convalescent COVID-19. Sequenced input: peripheral blood. CDR3: CASSLRTGGAETQYF. In DNA, the CDR3 is TGCGCCAGCAGCCTTCGGACAGGGGGCGCGGAGACCCAGTACTTC.